This note documents a single T cell receptor beta chain sequence. This clonotype was counted many times. The specificity of this receptor is unknown. No much larger clonotype is one base removed from it; base qualities were not supplied. The library was prepared using multiplex PCR. Data came from an Illumina HiSeq 4000. TCR beta libraries were built with iRepertoire HTBI primers and Arm-PCR amplification of CDR3 regions. PCR products were gel purified before sequencing. In the authors' own workflow: Gene usage analysis of CDR3 amino acid clonotypes used the roughly 60 TRBV and 14 TRBJ segments found across samples. Filtered high-quality paired reads were merged into contigs using COPE and FqMerger. BLAST was used to align contigs to IMGT TRBV, TRBD and TRBJ reference genes, with CDR3 defined following IMGT. Highly expanded clones were defined as clonotypes with a frequency above 0.1%. Shannon entropy served as the measure of repertoire diversity, while the Gini coefficient captured V-J evenness. A clonotype found in more than one individual was treated as public. The raw public data were reprocessed by TCRdb itself: fastp quality trimming at Q25, MiXCR clonotype calling, in-frame beta chains only. For every CDR3 protein sequence, its rows merge into one entry that carries the most common genes and DNA. These V and J calls derive from TCRdb rather than the authors' analysis. This sample is represented by roughly 500,000 distinct CDR3 sequences; approximately 15% of them were singletons. The ten largest clones take up 17% of the sample.

This sample was taken from a study of regulatory T cells in long-lasting Graves disease (TCRdb year 2021). Regarding the research as a whole: Patients with newly diagnosed Graves' disease had been on antithyroid drugs for under 3 months. Peripheral blood TCR sequencing and RNA sequencing compared persistent Graves' disease patients with newly diagnosed Graves' disease patients. The study was conducted in China and was registered as a clinical trial. A total of roughly 33 samples were covered by TCR sequencing, comprising 13 persistent and roughly 20 newly diagnosed Graves' disease patients.

According to the study, the label for this sample's time point signals: newly diagnosed GD, antithyroid drugs for less than 3 months. For both TCR sequencing and RNA sequencing, RNA was extracted from PBMCs using TRIzol. Graves' disease was diagnosed according to American Thyroid Association guidelines. Recruitment of patients was carried out at an endocrinology department in Xi'an, China. From each patient, about 9 milliliters of peripheral blood was collected into an EDTA anticoagulant tube. Ficoll Paque Plus density gradient separation was used to isolate PBMCs, and no additional T cell sorting was done. RNA quality was checked with an Agilent 2100 Bioanalyzer and agarose gel, and concentration with a NanoDrop 2000. Summary of the overall study and its limitations: Compared with newly diagnosed patients, persistent Graves' disease patients had lower TCR Shannon entropy and fewer highly expanded clones, which suggests clonal expansion. Patients with persistent disease shared more public clonotypes (approximately 2,500) than newly diagnosed patients did (966). Only peripheral blood was studied, because thyroid tissue, the primary lesion, was inaccessible. Only the TCR beta chain was sequenced and analyzed. The authors noted that the small sample size was a limitation that may lower accuracy.

These data were likewise used in another study, on T cells in Graves' hyperthyroidism and ophthalmopathy. As noted in the second study: Stable Graves' hyperthyroidism was defined as the absence of progression to ophthalmopathy over 18 months of follow-up. The hyperthyroidism patients were between 18 and 65 years old and newly diagnosed, with a disease duration of less than 2 months. Patients with uncontrolled infections, other autoimmune diseases, pregnancy or lactation were excluded. Diagnoses were established on the basis of clinical symptoms, serum thyroxine and TRAb, thyroid ultrasound, and orbital computed tomography. A first-round RT-PCR of the TCR CDR3 used the HTBI primer set with the Qiagen OneStep RT-PCR kit. Most expanded thyroid clonotypes (frequency above 0.001) were also found in blood, which suggests that blood repertoires may mirror thyroid immune responses. A 13 V-J signature model separated ophthalmopathy from stable hyperthyroidism, with roughly 88% sensitivity and approximately 81% specificity in cross-validation and 80%/75% in testing. In validation, the model predicted progression to ophthalmopathy a median of around six months before onset, with roughly 71% sensitivity and about 72% specificity. To identify distinguishing TCR V-J signatures, a discovery cohort of roughly 100 patients was used, comprising roughly 45 with Graves' ophthalmopathy and 57 with stable Graves' hyperthyroidism. Prospective prediction of ophthalmopathy was tested in an independent validation cohort consisting of roughly 19 hyperthyroidism patients and about 17 patients who later progressed to ophthalmopathy. The 75 to 100 discovery patients were randomly divided into training and test sets at a 7:3 ratio. Thyroid tissue and blood T-cell repertoires from more than five Graves' hyperthyroidism patients were also compared in the study. After sampling, hyperthyroidism patients received methimazole starting at 30 mg daily, and ophthalmopathy patients received high-dose intravenous methylprednisolone. Libraries were constructed in a second round of multiplex PCR, after which size selection and purification were performed. Paired-end sequencing of the libraries was performed with 100 bp reads on an Illumina HiSeq2000. SOAPnuke was used to process the raw data, with reads discarded if the reads contained adapters or uncalled bases, had a mean Phred below 15, or lacked an exact constant-primer or identifier match. COPE v1.2.5 was used to merge high-quality paired reads, and clonotypes were defined as unique nucleotide sequences. MiTCR v1.1 was used to align clonotypes to the IMGT TRBV, TRBD and TRBJ reference segments. Only V-J combinations with frequency above 0.0001, covering about 99% of repertoires, were analysed. The TCS score was defined as F50 (clonal expansion) divided by E x V (chaos), with BLOSUM62-based TCRdist calculated between CDR3 peptides within each V-J. Welch's t-statistics and random forest reduced 514 V-J features to about 12, which were used in a naive Bayes classifier (R e1071). No statistical method was used to set the sample size in advance, and investigators knew the group allocation. According to the paper, TCR Vbeta CDR3 sequencing was carried out on approximately 140 peripheral blood samples, which came from over 40 ophthalmopathy, 75 or so hyperthyroidism and around 17 progressor patients.

The TCR comes from a woman in her forties or fifties with Graves disease. Donor details come from another sample of the same person, matched by shared clones. The starting material was peripheral blood mononuclear cells (PBMCs), obtained at new diagnosis, from a patient treated with antithyroid drugs.

The bases are TGTGCCAGCTCACCAAAGTCGGGACAGGGGGATTACGAGCAGTACTTC. It codes for CASSPKSGQGDYEQYF. Recombination connected TRBV18 to TRBJ2-7; 11 central nucleotides agree with TRBD1. There are 16 amino acids in the CDR3, from cysteine to phenylalanine inclusive. The sequence is cut down to CDR3 DNA, 48 bases in frame from base 1. From a lookup of the germline V gene, CDR1 and CDR2 are KGHSH and LQKENI. Trimming accounts for 2 bases at V and 4 bases at J, while the number of junction bases matched to no gene is 7.